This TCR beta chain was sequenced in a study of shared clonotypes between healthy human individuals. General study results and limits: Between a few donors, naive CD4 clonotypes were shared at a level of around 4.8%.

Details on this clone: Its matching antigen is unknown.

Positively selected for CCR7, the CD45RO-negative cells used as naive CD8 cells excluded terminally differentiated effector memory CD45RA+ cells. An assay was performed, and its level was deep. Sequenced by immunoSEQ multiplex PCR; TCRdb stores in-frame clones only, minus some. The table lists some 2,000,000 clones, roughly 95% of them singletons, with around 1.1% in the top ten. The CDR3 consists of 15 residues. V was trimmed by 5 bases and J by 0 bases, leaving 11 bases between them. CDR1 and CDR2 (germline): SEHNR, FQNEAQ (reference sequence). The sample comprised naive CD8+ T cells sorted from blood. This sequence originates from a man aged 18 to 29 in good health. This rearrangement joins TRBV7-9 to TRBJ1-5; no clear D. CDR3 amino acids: CASSPTDYSNQPQHF. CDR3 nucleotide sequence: TGTGCCAGCAGCCCAACAGATTATAGCAATCAGCCCCAGCATTTT.